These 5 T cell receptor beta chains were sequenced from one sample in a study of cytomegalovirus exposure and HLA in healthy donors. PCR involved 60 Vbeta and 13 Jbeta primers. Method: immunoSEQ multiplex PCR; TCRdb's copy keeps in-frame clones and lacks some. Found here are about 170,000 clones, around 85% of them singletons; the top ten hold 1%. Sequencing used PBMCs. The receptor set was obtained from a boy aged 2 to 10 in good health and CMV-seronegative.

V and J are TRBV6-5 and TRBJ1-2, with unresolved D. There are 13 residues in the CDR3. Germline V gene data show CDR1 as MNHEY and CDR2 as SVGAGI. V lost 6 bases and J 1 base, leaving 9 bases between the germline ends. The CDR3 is CASRRIGNYGYTF. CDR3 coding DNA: TGTGCCAGCAGGAGGATTGGTAACTATGGCTACACCTTC.

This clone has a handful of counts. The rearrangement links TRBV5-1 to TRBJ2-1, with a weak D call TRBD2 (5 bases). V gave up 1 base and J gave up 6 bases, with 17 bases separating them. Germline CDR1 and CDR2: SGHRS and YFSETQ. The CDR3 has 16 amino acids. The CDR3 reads CASSLPKDSSANEQFF. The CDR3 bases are TGCGCCAGCAGCTTGCCGAAGGACTCCTCGGCCAATGAGCAGTTCTTC.

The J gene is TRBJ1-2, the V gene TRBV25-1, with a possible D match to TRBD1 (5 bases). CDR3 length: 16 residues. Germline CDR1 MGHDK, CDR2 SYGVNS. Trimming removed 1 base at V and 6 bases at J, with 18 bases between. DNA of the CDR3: TGTGCCAGCAGTGAATCACCCCCCCGGGGGAGTAATGGCTACACCTTC. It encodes CASSESPPRGSNGYTF.

The CDR3 DNA follows: TGCGCCAGCAGCCCCAGGACAGGGTGGGGCGGGACCCCTTCAGATGAGCAGTTCTTC. Amino acids: CASSPRTGWGGTPSDEQFF. This chain uses TRBV5-1 with TRBJ2-1; 8 nucleotides align to TRBD1. Germline-derived CDR1 and CDR2 are SGHRS and YFSETQ. The CDR3 totals 19 residues. J was trimmed by 8 bases and V by 4 bases; bases with no gene match: 23.

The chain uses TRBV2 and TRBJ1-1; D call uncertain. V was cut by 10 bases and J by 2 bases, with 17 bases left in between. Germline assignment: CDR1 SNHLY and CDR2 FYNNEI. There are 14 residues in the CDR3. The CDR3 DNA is TGTGCCACCCTCCCTGTACGGGGAAACACTGAAGCTTTCTTT. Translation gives CATLPVRGNTEAFF.